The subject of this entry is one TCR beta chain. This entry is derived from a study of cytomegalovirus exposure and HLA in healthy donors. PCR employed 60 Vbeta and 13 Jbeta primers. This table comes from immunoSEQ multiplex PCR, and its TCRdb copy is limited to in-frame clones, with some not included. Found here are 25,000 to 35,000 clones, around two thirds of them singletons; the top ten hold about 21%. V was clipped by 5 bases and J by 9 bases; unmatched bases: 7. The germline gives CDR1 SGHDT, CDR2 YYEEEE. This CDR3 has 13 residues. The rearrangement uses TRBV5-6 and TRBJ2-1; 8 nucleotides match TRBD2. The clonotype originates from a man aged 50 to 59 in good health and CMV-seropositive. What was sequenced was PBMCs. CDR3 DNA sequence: TGTGCCAGCAGGGCCGTAGCGGGACTTGAGCAGTTCTTC. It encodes CASRAVAGLEQFF.